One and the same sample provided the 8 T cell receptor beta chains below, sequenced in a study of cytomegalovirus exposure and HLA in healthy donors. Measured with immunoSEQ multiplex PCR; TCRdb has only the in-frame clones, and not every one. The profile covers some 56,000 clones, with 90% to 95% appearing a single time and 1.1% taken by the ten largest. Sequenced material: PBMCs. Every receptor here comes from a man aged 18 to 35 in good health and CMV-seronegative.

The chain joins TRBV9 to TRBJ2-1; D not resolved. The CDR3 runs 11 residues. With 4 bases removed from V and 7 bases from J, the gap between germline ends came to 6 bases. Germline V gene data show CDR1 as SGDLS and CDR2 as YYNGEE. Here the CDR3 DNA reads TGTGCCAGCAGCTCTCAGAATGAGCAGTTCTTC. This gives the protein CASSSQNEQFF.

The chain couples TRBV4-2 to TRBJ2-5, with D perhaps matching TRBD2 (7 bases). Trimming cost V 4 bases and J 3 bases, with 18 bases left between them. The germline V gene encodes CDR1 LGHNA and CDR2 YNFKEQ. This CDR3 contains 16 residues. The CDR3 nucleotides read TGTGCCAGCAGCCCGCGAGGGGGGCTAGCGGAAGAGACCCAGTACTTC. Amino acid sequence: CASSPRGGLAEETQYF.

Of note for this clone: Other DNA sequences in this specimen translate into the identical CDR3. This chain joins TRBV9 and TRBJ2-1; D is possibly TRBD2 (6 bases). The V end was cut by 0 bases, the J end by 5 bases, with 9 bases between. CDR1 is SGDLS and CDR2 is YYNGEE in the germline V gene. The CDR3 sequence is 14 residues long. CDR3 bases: TGTGCCAGCAGCGTAGGTGGAGGGAACAATGAGCAGTTCTTC. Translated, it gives CASSVGGGNNEQFF. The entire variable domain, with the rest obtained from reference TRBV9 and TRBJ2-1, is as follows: DSGVTQTPKHLITATGQRVTLRCSPRSGDLSVYWYQQSLDQGLQFLIQYYNGEERAKGNILERFSAQQFPDLHSELNLSSLELGDSALYFCASSVGGGNNEQFFGPGTRLTVL.

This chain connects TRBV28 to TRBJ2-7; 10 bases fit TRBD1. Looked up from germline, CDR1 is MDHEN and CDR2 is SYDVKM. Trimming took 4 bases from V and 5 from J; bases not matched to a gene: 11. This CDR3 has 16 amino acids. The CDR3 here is CASSSGQGFGADEQYF. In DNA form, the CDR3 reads TGTGCCAGCAGTTCGGGACAGGGGTTTGGGGCGGACGAGCAGTACTTC.

In DNA form, the CDR3 reads TGCGCCAGCAGCCAAGATGGGGCAGCTACCAACTACGAGCAGTACTTC. Protein sequence: CASSQDGAATNYEQYF. The V and J genes are TRBV4-1 and TRBJ2-7, with TRBD1 as a possible D gene (5 bases). CDR3 length: 16 residues. Germline V gene lookup returns CDR1 MGHRA and CDR2 YSYEKL. Deletions cut 0 bases from V and 3 bases from J, with 15 bases between.

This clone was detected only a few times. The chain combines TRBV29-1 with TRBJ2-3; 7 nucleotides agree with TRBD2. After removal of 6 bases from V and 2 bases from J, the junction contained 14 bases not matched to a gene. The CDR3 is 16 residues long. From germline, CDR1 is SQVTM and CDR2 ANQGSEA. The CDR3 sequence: CSVSFSSAGLTDTQYF. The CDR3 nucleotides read TGCAGCGTCTCCTTCAGTTCAGCGGGACTCACAGATACGCAGTATTTT.

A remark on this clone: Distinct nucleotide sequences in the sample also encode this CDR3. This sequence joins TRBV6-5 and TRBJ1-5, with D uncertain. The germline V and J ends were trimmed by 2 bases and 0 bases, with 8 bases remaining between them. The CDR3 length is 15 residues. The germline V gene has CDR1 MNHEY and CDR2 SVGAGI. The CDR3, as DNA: TGTGCCAGCAGTTACGGTCAGTATAGCAATCAGCCCCAGCATTTT. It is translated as CASSYGQYSNQPQHF.

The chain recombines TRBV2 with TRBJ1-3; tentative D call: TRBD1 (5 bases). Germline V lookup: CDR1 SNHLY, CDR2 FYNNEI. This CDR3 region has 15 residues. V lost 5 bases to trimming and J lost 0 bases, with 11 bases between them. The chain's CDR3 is CASSQTGPSGNTIYF. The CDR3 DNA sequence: TGTGCCAGCAGTCAAACAGGTCCCTCTGGAAACACCATATATTTT.